This paragraph covers one TCR beta chain sequence. Its antigen is unidentified. Germline-derived CDR1 and CDR2 are SGHRS and YFSETQ. With 0 bases removed from V and 6 bases from J, the gap between germline ends came to 6 bases. The CDR3 covers 12 residues. This sample is part of a study of PD-1 blockade in classical Hodgkin lymphoma. Sequencing used immunoSEQ multiplex PCR; TCRdb keeps in-frame clones, though not all of them. The sample includes around 13,000 clones, about four fifths of them seen just once. Autologous stem cell transplantation was followed by relapse in every patient, and brentuximab vedotin exposure varied. Whole-study results and caveats: Newly diagnosed patients were reported to exhibit reduced baseline TCR diversity relative to healthy donors. Some patients started nivolumab under 1 year after ASCT, and they were excluded. Repertoire differences have undefined causes, possibly disease activity or prior therapy.

The sequence was obtained from a human donor with classical Hodgkin lymphoma. The chain is built from TRBV5-1 and TRBJ1-2; no firm D call. The specimen was peripheral blood mononuclear cells (PBMCs), collected at baseline. The CDR3 DNA is TGCGCCAGCAGCTTGGCCAGAAATGGCTACACCTTC. Translation gives CASSLARNGYTF.